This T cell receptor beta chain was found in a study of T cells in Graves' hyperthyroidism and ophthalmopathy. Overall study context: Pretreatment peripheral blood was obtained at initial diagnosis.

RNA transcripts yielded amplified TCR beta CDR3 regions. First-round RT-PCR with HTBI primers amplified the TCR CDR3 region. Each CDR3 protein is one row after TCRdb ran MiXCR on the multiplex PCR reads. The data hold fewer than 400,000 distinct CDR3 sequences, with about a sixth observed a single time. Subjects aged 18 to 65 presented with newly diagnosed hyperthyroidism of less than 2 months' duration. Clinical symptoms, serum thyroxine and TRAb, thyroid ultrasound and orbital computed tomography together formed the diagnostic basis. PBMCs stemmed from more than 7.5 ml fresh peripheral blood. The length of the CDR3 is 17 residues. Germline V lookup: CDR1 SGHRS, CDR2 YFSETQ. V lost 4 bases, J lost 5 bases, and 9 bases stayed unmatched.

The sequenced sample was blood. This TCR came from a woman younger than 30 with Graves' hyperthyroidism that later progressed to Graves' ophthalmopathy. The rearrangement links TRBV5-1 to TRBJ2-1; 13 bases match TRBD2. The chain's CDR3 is CASSRTSGSFSHNEQFF. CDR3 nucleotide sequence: TGCGCCAGCAGCAGGACTAGCGGGAGTTTTTCCCACAATGAGCAGTTCTTC. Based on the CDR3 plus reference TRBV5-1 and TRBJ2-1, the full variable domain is KAGVTQTPRYLIKTRGQQVTLSCSPISGHRSVSWYQQTPGQGLQFLFEYFSETQRNKGNFPGRFSGRQFSNSRSEMNVSTLELGDSALYLCASSRTSGSFSHNEQFFGPGTRLTVL.